The entry below gives a single T cell receptor beta chain sequence along with its context. The data belong to a study of a mutant IDH1 vaccine in newly diagnosed glioma. At the level of the study: Of treated patients, 62.5% were men and about 38% women, averaging roughly 37 years.

Stated time point: baseline, week 1 (first vaccination visit). The treatment here: pre-vaccination baseline after standard-of-care therapy. J gave up 2 bases and V 5 bases, and 5 bases lay outside the gene matches. From germline, CDR1 is LNHDA and CDR2 SQIVND (reference sequence). This CDR3 has 15 residues. TCRdb keeps only in-frame clones here, not all; method: immunoSEQ multiplex PCR. This sample has tens of thousands of clones, with 86% found just once. This specimen was PBMCs, taken from a glioma patient treated with radiotherapy, temozolomide or both. This clonotype was sampled from a man between 25 and 39 years old with glioma. V and J are TRBV19 and TRBJ1-3, with 8 bases identical to TRBD1. CDR3 protein: CASSLDRVPGNTIYF. Here the CDR3 DNA reads TGTGCCAGTAGTCTGGACAGGGTGCCTGGAAACACCATATATTTT.